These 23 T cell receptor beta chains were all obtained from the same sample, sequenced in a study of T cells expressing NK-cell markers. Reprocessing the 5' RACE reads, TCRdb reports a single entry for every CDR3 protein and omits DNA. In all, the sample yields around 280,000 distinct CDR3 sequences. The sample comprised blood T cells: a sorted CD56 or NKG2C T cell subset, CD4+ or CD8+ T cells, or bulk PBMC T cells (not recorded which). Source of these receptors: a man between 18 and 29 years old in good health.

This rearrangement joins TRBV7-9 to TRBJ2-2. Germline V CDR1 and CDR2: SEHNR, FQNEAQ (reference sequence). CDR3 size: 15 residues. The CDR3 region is CASSPAGANTGELFF.

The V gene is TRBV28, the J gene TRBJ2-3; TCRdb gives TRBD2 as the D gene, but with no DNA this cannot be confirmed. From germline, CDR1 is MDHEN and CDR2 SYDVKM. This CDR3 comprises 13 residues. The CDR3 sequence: CASRPPGLTTQYF.

CDR3 sequence: CASSFLPGDEQFF. The rearrangement uses TRBV27 and TRBJ2-1; TCRdb's assignment of TRBD1 cannot be checked, as there is no DNA. CDR3 length: 13 residues. Germline lookup yields CDR1 MNHEY and CDR2 SMNVEV (reference sequence).

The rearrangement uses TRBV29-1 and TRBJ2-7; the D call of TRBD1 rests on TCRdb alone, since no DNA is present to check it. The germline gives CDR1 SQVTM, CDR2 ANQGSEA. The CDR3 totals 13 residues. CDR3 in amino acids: CSVEGGGGFEQYF.

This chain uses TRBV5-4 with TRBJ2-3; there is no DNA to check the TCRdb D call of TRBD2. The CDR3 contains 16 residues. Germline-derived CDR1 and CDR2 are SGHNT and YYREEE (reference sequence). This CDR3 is CASSLVKGTSGSLQYF.

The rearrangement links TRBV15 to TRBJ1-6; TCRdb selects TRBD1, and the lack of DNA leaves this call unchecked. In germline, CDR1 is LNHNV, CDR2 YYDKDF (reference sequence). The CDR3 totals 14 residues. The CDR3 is CATFSGTGNSPLHF.

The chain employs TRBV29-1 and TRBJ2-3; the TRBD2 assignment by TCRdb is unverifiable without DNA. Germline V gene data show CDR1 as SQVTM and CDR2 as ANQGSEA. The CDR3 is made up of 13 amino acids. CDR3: CSVPGPSTDTQYF.

The CDR3 here is CSVDYGGNTIYF. The J gene is TRBJ1-3, the V gene TRBV29-1. CDR1 SQVTM and CDR2 ANQGSEA come from the germline V gene. The CDR3 has 12 amino acids. The full variable domain, its missing parts supplied by reference TRBV29-1 and TRBJ1-3, is SAVISQKPSRDICQRGTSLTIQCQVDSQVTMMFWYRQQPGQSLTLIATANQGSEATYESGFVIDKFPISRPNLTFSTLTVSNMSPEDSSIYLCSVDYGGNTIYFGEGSWLTVV.

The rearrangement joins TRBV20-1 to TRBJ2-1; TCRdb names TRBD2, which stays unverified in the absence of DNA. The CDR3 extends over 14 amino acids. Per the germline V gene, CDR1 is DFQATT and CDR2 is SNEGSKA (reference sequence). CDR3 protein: CSAIDRSGSYEQFF.

The chain's CDR3 is CAWSGLGQGPRPQHF. The J gene is TRBJ1-5, the V gene TRBV30; lacking DNA, the TRBD1 call made by TCRdb goes unchecked. The CDR3 spans 15 residues. CDR1 and CDR2 (germline): GTSNPN, SVGIG (reference sequence).

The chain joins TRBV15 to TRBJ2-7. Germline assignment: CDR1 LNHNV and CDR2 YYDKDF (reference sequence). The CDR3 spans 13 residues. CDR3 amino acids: CATSRTAENEQYF.

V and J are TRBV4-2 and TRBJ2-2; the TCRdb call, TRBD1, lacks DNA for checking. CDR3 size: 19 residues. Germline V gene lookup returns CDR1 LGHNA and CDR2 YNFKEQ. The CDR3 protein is CASSQDSLVWTGNTGELFF.

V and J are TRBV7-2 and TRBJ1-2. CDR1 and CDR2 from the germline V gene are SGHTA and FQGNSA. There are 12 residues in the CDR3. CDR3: CASSLGARGYTF.

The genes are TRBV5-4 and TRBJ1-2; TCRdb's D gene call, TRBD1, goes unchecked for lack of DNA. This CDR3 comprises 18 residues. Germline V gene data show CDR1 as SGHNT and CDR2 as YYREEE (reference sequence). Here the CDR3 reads CASSLVTSGRGRRYGYTF. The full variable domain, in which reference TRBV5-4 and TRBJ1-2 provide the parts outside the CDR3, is ETGVTQSPTHLIKTRGQQVTLRCSSQSGHNTVSWYQQALGQGPQFIFQYYREEENGRGNFPPRFSGLQFPNYSSELNVNALELDDSALYLCASSLVTSGRGRRYGYTFGSGTRLTVV.

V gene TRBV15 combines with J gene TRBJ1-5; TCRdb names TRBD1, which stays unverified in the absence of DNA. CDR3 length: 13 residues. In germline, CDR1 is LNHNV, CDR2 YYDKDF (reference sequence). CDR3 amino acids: CATGKGFDQPQHF.

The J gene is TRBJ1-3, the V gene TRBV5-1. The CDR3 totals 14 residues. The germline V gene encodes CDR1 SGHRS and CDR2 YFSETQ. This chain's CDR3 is CASSLDRAGNTIYF.

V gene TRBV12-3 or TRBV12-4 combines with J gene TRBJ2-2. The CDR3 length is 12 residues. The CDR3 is CASSAGPGELFF.

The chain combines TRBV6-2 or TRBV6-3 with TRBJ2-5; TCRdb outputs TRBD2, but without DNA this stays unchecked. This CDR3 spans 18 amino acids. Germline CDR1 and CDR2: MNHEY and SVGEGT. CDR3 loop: CAASIGTSGPRRSETQYF.

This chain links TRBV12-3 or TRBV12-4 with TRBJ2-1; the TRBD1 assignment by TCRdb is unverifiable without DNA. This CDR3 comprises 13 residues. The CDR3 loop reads CASSRTGTQSTFF.

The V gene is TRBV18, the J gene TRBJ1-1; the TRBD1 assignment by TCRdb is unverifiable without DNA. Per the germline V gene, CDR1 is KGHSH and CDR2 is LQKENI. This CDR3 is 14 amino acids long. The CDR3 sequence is CASSPKQDLIEAFF.

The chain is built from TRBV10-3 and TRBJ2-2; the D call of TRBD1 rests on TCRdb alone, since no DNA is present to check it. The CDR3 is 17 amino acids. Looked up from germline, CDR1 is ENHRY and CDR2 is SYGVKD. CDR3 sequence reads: CAISETSGGGTAGELFF.

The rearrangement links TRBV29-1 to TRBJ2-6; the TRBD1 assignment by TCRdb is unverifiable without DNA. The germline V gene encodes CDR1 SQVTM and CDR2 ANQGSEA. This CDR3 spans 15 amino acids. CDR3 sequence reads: CSVRGTGAGANVLTF.

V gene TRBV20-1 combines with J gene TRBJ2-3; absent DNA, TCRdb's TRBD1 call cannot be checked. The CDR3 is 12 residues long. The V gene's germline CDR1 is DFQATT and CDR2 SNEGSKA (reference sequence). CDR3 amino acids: CSAAGFTDTQYF.